Listed below are T cell receptor beta chains from one sample, sequenced in a study of technical replicates of blood from a few donors. The repertoire was sequenced with immunoSEQ multiplex PCR; TCRdb's copy has only in-frame clones and lacks some. This table holds about 75,000 clones, 90% to 95% found once. The sample comprised T cells isolated from PBMCs. Receptors originate from a human donor in good health. Some clones in this sample may be carry-over from other donors' samples. CDR3s leave out the opening cysteine and the closing phenylalanine or tryptophan.

ASSGGQGRRSDTQY	TRBV18	TRBJ2-3
ASSQGLAGGALTGELF	TRBV7-9	TRBJ2-2
ASTTGQGGNQPQH	TRBV28	TRBJ1-5
AIESAVTGAIT	TRBV10-3	TRBJ1-2
ASSQGQGYGYT	TRBV4-2	TRBJ1-2
ASGEGAGVYEQY	TRBV5-1	TRBJ2-7
ASSPRTGGLSRYGYT	TRBV5-1	TRBJ1-2
ASSLPGIHYEQY	TRBV7-2	TRBJ2-7
ASSTLKPGHTTGANVLT	TRBV27	TRBJ2-6
ASTISTEAF	TRBV28	TRBJ1-1
ASDRGRGWYGYT	TRBV19	TRBJ1-2
ASSGGAGEGDEQF	TRBV19	TRBJ2-1
ASSAQLAINTGELF	TRBV6-1	TRBJ2-2
ASSLGTGKFGYT	TRBV5-1	TRBJ1-2
ASSRLKRNYGYT	TRBV7-9	TRBJ1-2
ASSFPGGTEAF	TRBV5-5	TRBJ1-1
ATRTSGGTDTQY	TRBV10-3	TRBJ2-3
ASSDDVGKLHYEQY	TRBV6-1	TRBJ2-7
ASSHKGTQGGAF	TRBV7-9	TRBJ1-1
ASGASGGETQY	TRBV12-5	TRBJ2-5
ASSFTGDTEAF	TRBV13	TRBJ1-1
ASSFGGAYTDTQY	TRBV27	TRBJ2-3
ASSLVLPGLLNEKLF	TRBV7-8	TRBJ1-4